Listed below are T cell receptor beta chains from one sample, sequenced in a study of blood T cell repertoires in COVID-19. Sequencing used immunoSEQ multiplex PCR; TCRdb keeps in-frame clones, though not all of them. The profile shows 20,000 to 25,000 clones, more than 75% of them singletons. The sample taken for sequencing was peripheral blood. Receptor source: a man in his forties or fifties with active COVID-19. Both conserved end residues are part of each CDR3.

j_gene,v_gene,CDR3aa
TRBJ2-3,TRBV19,CASSMPLAGGDTQYF
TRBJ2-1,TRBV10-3,CAISPGIYNEQFF
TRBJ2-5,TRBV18,CASSSTQGQGETQYF
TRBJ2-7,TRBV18,CASSTEHEQYF
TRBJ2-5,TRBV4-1,CASRAAGGLKTQYF
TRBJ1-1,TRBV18,CASSPRGYTEAFF
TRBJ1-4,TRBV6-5,CASTGGEKLFF
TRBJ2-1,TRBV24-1,CATSDSLADEQFF
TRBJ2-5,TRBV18,CASSPAQETQYF
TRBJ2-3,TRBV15,CATSPPGSGGDTQYF
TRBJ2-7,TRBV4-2,CASSQVGSGYEQYF
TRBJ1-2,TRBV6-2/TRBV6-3,CASSYSAGATNGYTF
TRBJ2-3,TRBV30,CAWSPGWDTQYF
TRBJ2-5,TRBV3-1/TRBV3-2,CASSQGVSGGETQYF
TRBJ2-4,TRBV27,CASRTGGSIQYF
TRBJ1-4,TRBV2,CASSEAQEKLFF
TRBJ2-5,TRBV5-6,CASSQGLAGETQYF
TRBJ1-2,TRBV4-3,CASSLAGGGFYGYTF
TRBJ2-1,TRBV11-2,CASSLGQDLYNEQFF
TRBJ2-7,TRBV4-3,CASSIARGPYEQYF
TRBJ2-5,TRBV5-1,CASSLGTGGQTQYF
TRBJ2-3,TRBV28,CASSLWGDRVTDTQYF
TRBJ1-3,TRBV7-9,CASSRGFHRGPSGNTIYF
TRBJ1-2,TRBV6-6,CASTARDSYPTGGYTF
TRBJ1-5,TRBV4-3,CASSNQALQHF
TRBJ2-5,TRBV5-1,CASSSGTSSQTQYF
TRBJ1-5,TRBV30,CAWSNRNQPQHF
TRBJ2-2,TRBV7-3,CASSSTMVGGEDGELFF
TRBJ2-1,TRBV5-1,CASSPGQGLYNEQFF
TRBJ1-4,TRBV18,CASSPIQGPNNEKLFF
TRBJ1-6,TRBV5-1,CASTGGANYNSPLHF
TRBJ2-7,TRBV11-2,CASSLERYEQYF
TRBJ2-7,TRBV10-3,CAIEDGSGGKQYF
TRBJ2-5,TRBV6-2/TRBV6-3,CASSSRGETQYF
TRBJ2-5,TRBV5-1,CASSFGLAGLTREETQYF
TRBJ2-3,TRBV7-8,CASRRRTDTQYF
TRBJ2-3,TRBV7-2,CASSLSRGTDTQYF
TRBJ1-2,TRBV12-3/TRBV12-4,CASSLGTGGGYTF
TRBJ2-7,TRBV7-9,CASSARSIPYEQYF
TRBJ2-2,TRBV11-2,CASSSKQGSGELFF
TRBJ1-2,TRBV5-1,CASSVTGASNYGYTF